The entry below gives a single T cell receptor (beta chain) sequence along with its context. Trimming at V came to 7 bases and at J to 1 base, leaving 5 bases not matched to a gene. Looked up from germline, CDR1 is SQVTM and CDR2 is ANQGSEA. The CDR3 has 13 amino acids. The data originate from a study of T cell responses to AZD1222 COVID-19 vaccine. Generated by immunoSEQ multiplex PCR, the TCRdb table keeps only in-frame clones and is missing some. This sample yields 130,000 or so clones, of which 65% to 90% are seen a single time; about a fifth belongs to the top ten. This clonotype originated in an adult in good health. This sequence joins TRBV29-1 and TRBJ2-3; 7 bases are shared with TRBD2. The sequencing here drew on peripheral blood, taken on day 0 of AZD1222 vaccination. Here the CDR3 reads CSAGLVGTDTQYF. The CDR3 nucleotides are TGCAGCGCCGGACTAGTTGGCACAGATACGCAGTATTTT.